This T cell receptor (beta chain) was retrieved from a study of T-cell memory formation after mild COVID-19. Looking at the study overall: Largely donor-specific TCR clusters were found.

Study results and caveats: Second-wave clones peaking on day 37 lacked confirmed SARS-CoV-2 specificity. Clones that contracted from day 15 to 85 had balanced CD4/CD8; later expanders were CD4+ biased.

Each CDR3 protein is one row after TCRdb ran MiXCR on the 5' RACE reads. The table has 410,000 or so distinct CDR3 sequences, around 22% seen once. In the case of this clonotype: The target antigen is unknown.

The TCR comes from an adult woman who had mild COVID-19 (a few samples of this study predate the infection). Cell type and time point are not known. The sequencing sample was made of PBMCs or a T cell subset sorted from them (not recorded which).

This CDR3 reads CASSVEEISTDTQYF. In DNA form, the CDR3 reads TGTGCCAGCAGTGTTGAAGAGATTAGCACAGATACGCAGTATTTT. The V and J genes are TRBV6-1 and TRBJ2-3; no clear D. V was trimmed by 4 bases and J by 0 bases, leaving 11 bases between them. Germline V gives CDR1 MNHNS, CDR2 SASEGT. The CDR3 sequence is 15 residues long.